One and the same sample provided the 19 T cell receptor beta chains below, sequenced in a study of control samples from healthy donors and cancer patients. Using immunoSEQ multiplex PCR, the repertoire was profiled, and TCRdb retains in-frame clones only, with some absent. The table includes fewer than 200,000 clones, around 87% detected once. The sequenced sample was blood. These receptors originate from a woman aged 45-60 years in good health.

The V call is TRBV9, the J call TRBJ2-2; the D gene could be TRBD1 or TRBD2 (5 bases each). Germline CDR1 and CDR2: SGDLS and YYNGEE. Trimming took 4 bases from V and 4 from J, leaving 8 bases between them. CDR3 length: 13 amino acids. As DNA, the CDR3 is TGTGCCAGCAGCCGGGACCGCACCGGGGAGCTGTTTTTT. Its translation: CASSRDRTGELFF.

The chain employs TRBV5-8 and TRBJ2-7; 9 bases are shared with TRBD1. Trimming took 4 bases from V and 0 from J; bases not matched to a gene: 5. Germline CDR1 SGHTS, CDR2 YDEGEE. This CDR3 has 15 residues. The DNA of the CDR3 is TGTGCCAGCAGCGAGGGACAGGGTCTCTCCTACGAGCAGTACTTC. This translates into CASSEGQGLSYEQYF.

The V call is TRBV6-5, the J call TRBJ1-5, with D unresolved. V was clipped by 7 bases and J by 0 bases, with 13 bases between them. Germline V gene data show CDR1 as MNHEY and CDR2 as SVGAGI. This CDR3 is 15 amino acids long. In DNA, the CDR3 is TGTGCCAGCAAACGGGCGAGGGATAGCAATCAGCCCCAGCATTTT. It encodes CASKRARDSNQPQHF.

This chain links TRBV5-4 with TRBJ2-2, with 7 bases aligning to TRBD2. Germline loops: CDR1 SGHNT, CDR2 YYREEE (reference sequence). The CDR3 is 15 amino acids. The J segment lost 7 bases and the V segment lost 0 bases, leaving 6 bases of the junction unmatched. CDR3: CASSLESGGNGELFF. CDR3 nucleotide sequence: TGTGCCAGCAGCTTGGAATCGGGGGGAAACGGGGAGCTGTTTTTT.

This rearrangement joins TRBV10-3 to TRBJ1-5, with D possibly being TRBD1 (6 bases). This CDR3 region has 14 residues. Germline CDR1 ENHRY, CDR2 SYGVKD. The V end lost 8 bases, the J end lost 4 bases, and 15 bases lay between the germline ends. The CDR3 here is CAIWGGLENQPQHF. The CDR3 bases are TGTGCCATCTGGGGGGGGCTCGAGAATCAGCCCCAGCATTTT.

The chain links TRBV29-1 to TRBJ2-5; 8 nucleotides line up with TRBD1. Trimming at V came to 5 bases and at J to 3 bases, leaving 2 bases not matched to a gene. This CDR3 is 12 amino acids long. The germline CDR1 and CDR2 sequences are SQVTM and ANQGSEA. This CDR3 is CSVTTGEETQYF. CDR3 bases: TGCAGCGTTACGACAGGGGAAGAGACCCAGTACTTC.

This clone was detected only once. The chain employs TRBV7-3 and TRBJ2-3; possibly TRBD1 for D (5 bases). The CDR3 spans 15 residues. Germline CDR1 and CDR2: SGHTA and FQGTGA. V lost 3 bases, J lost 0 bases, and 10 bases lay in between. DNA for the CDR3: TGTGCCAGCAGCTTGTCACCAGGGAGCACAGATACGCAGTATTTT. The encoded protein is CASSLSPGSTDTQYF.

The rearrangement links TRBV30 to TRBJ2-5; 7 bases are shared with TRBD2. The junction had 2 bases not matched to a gene; V was cut back by 2 bases and J by 5 bases. Germline lookup yields CDR1 GTSNPN and CDR2 SVGIG (reference sequence). The CDR3 is 12 amino acids. CDR3 sequence reads: CAWSTGGETQYF. In nucleotides, the CDR3 is TGTGCCTGGAGTACCGGGGGGGAGACCCAGTACTTC.

The V gene is TRBV11-3, the J gene TRBJ2-5; 7 bases fit TRBD1. The CDR3 loop spans 13 amino acids. Trimming removed 5 bases from V and 4 bases from J; junction bases left unmatched: 4. Germline values: CDR1 SGHNT, CDR2 YENEEA. Here the CDR3 DNA reads TGTGCCAGCAGCCGACAGGGTGGAGAGACCCAGTACTTC. Translation: CASSRQGGETQYF.

This chain uses TRBV5-4 with TRBJ2-3, with D possibly being TRBD1 or TRBD2 (5 bases each). Per germline, CDR1 SGHNT and CDR2 YYREEE (reference sequence). This CDR3 has 12 residues. Deletions cut 3 bases from V and 6 bases from J, with 8 bases between. The CDR3 DNA follows: TGTGCCAGCAGCTCCTGGGGGGATACGCAGTATTTT. Its protein is CASSSWGDTQYF.

The chain links TRBV5-1 to TRBJ2-5; D not resolved. There are 14 residues in the CDR3. The V end was cut by 5 bases, the J end by 5 bases, with 16 bases between. From germline, CDR1 is SGHRS and CDR2 YFSETQ. Here the CDR3 DNA reads TGCGCCAGCAGGGCGGCTCAGGCTAAGGAGACCCAGTACTTC. Translating gives CASRAAQAKETQYF.

V is TRBV5-5 and J is TRBJ1-6; D may be TRBD1 (5 bases). The V and J ends lost 0 bases and 11 bases respectively, with 15 bases between them. This CDR3 contains 15 residues. CDR1 SGHKS and CDR2 YYEKEE come from the germline V gene (reference sequence). CDR3 nucleotide sequence: TGTGCCAGCAGCTTGGCGGGGGGGTTGACGACACCCCTCCACTTT. Translated, it gives CASSLAGGLTTPLHF. The full variable domain, its missing parts supplied by reference TRBV5-5 and TRBJ1-6, is DAGVTQSPTHLIKTRGQQVTLRCSPISGHKSVSWYQQVLGQGPQFIFQYYEKEERGRGNFPDRFSARQFPNYSSELNVNALLLGDSALYLCASSLAGGLTTPLHFGNGTRLTVT.

The V and J genes are TRBV19 and TRBJ1-5; 8 nucleotides agree with TRBD1. Germline V gives CDR1 LNHDA, CDR2 SQIVND (reference sequence). The CDR3 is 14 residues long. With 6 bases clipped from V and 1 base from J, the junction kept 2 bases outside the gene matches. CDR3 residues: CASSQGASNQPQHF. The CDR3 coding sequence is TGTGCCAGTAGCCAGGGGGCAAGCAATCAGCCCCAGCATTTT.

The chain links TRBV6-2 or TRBV6-3 to TRBJ2-1; 10 bases are shared with TRBD1. CDR1 is MNHEY and CDR2 is SVGEGT in the germline V gene. The CDR3 extends over 15 amino acids. With V trimmed by 5 bases and J by 10 bases, 11 bases remained unmatched. CDR3 sequence reads: CASSRPGQGFGEQFF. The CDR3 DNA follows: TGTGCCAGCAGTCGGCCGGGACAGGGGTTCGGCGAGCAGTTCTTC.

The count of this clone is one. V gene TRBV7-8 combines with J gene TRBJ2-3; D gene uncertain. Trimming pared 6 bases from V and 6 bases from J, leaving 13 bases between. Germline V gene lookup returns CDR1 SGHVS and CDR2 FQNEAQ. This CDR3 region has 13 residues. This CDR3 is CASSKPLGDTQYF. In DNA, the CDR3 is TGTGCCAGCAGTAAGCCCTTGGGCGATACGCAGTATTTT.

V usage is TRBV9 and J usage is TRBJ2-7; D gene ambiguous. CDR3 length: 13 residues. Germline assignment: CDR1 SGDLS and CDR2 YYNGEE. Trimming stripped 0 bases from V and 0 bases from J, with 4 bases between. The CDR3 bases are TGTGCCAGCAGCGTAGGAATCTCCTACGAGCAGTACTTC. This sequence encodes CASSVGISYEQYF.

CDR3 nucleotide sequence: TGTGCCAGCTCACCACAGGGGGCCACCCTTAATCAGCCCCAGCATTTT. Translated, it gives CASSPQGATLNQPQHF. This sequence joins TRBV18 and TRBJ1-5, with 7 bases aligning to TRBD1. Germline V gene sequence: CDR1 KGHSH, CDR2 LQKENI. This CDR3 region has 16 residues. J lost 4 bases, V lost 1 base, and 7 bases had no gene match.

This rearrangement joins TRBV7-3 to TRBJ1-1, with D tentatively TRBD1 (5 bases). V was pared by 2 bases and J by 2 bases, with 9 bases between. CDR1 is SGHTA and CDR2 is FQGTGA in the germline V gene. This CDR3 region has 14 residues. The CDR3 region has the DNA TGTGCCAGCAGCTTAGCGGGGCTCAACACTGAAGCTTTCTTT. Its protein is CASSLAGLNTEAFF.

The rearrangement joins TRBV19 to TRBJ1-2; 7 bases fit TRBD1. CDR3 size: 16 residues. Germline trimming cut 7 bases from V and 8 bases from J; bases unmatched to any gene: 19. In germline, CDR1 is LNHDA, CDR2 SQIVND (reference sequence). Here the CDR3 reads CASNYNHVGQREGYTF. CDR3 bases: TGTGCCAGTAACTATAACCACGTGGGACAGAGGGAAGGCTACACCTTC.